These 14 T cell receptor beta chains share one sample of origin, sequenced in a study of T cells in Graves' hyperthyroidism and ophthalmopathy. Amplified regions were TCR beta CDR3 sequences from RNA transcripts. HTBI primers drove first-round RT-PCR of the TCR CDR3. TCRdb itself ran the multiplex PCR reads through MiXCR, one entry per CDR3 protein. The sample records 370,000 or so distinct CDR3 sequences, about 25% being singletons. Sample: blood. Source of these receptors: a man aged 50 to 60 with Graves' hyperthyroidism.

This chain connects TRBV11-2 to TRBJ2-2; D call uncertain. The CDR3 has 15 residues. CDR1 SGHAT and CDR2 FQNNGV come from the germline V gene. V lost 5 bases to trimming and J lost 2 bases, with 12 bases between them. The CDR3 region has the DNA TGTGCCAGCAGCCCACTCACCCTTAACACCGGGGAGCTGTTTTTT. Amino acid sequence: CASSPLTLNTGELFF.

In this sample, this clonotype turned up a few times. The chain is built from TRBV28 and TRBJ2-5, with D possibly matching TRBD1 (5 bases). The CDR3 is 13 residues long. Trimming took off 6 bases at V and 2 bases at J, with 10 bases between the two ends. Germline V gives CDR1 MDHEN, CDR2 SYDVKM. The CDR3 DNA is TGTGCCAGCAGCTGGGGCTATCAAGAGACCCAGTACTTC. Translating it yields CASSWGYQETQYF.

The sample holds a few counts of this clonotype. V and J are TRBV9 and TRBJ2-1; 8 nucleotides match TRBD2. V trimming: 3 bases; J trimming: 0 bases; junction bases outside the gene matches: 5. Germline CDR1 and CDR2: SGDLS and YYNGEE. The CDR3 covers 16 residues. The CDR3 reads CASSGDGRDSYNEQFF. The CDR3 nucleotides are TGTGCCAGCAGCGGGGACGGGAGGGACTCCTACAATGAGCAGTTCTTC.

CDR3 loop: CASSINQANYGYTF. In DNA form, the CDR3 reads TGTGCCAGTAGTATTAATCAGGCTAACTATGGCTACACCTTC. This chain joins TRBV19 and TRBJ1-2; no firm D call. The CDR3 is 14 amino acids. CDR1 LNHDA and CDR2 SQIVND come from the germline V gene (reference sequence). V lost 3 bases and J 0 bases, leaving 8 bases between the germline ends.

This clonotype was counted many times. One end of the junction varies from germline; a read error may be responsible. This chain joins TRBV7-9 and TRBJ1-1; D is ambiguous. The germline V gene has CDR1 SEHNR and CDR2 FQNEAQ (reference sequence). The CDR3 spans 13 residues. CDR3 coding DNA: TGCGCCAGCAGCTTGGCCCTGAACACTGAAGCTTTCTTT. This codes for CASSLALNTEAFF.

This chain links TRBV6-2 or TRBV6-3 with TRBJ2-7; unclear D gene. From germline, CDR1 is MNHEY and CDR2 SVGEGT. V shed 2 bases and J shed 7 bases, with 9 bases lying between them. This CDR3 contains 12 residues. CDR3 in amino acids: CASSYRRKEQYF. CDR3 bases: TGTGCCAGCAGTTACCGTCGGAAAGAGCAGTACTTC.

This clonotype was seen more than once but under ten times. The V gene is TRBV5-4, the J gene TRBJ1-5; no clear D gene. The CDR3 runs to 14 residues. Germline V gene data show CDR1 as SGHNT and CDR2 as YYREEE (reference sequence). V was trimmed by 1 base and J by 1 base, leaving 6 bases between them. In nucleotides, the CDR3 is TGTGCCAGCAGCTTGTATGGCAGCAATCAGCCCCAGCATTTT. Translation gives CASSLYGSNQPQHF.

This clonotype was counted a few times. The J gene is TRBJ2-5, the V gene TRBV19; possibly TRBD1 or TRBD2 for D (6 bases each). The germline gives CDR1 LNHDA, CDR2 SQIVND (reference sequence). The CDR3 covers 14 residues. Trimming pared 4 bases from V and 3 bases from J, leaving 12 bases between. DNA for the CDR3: TGTGCCAGTAGTAAGGGGGGCTTTGAAGAGACCCAGTACTTC. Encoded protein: CASSKGGFEETQYF.

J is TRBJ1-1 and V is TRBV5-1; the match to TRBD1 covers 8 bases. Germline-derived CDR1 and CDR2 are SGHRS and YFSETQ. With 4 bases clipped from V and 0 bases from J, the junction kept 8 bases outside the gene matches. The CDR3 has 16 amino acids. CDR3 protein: CASSPGTGVMNTEAFF. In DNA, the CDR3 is TGCGCCAGCAGCCCCGGGACAGGCGTCATGAACACTGAAGCTTTCTTT.

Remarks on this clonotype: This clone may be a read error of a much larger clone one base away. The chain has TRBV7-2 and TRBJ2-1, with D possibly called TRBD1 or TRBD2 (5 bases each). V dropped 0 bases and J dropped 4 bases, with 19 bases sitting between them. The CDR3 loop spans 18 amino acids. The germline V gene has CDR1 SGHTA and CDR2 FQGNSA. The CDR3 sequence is CASSLAGEPDRGYNEQFF. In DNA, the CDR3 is TGTGCCAGCAGCTTAGCGGGGGAACCGGATCGTGGGTACAATGAGCAGTTCTTC.

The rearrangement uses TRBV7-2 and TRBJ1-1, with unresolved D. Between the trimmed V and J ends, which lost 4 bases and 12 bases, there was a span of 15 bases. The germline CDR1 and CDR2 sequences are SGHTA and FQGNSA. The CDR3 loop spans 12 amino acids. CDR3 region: CASSSASPAPFF. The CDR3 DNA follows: TGTGCCAGCAGCTCCGCATCCCCAGCCCCTTTCTTT.

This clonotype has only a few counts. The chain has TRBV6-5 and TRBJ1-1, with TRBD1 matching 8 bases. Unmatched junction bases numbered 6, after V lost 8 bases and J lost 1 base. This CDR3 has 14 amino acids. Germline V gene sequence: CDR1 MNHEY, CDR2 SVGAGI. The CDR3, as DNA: TGTGCCAGCGTTTCTGGGACAGGGAACACTGAAGCTTTCTTT. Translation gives CASVSGTGNTEAFF.

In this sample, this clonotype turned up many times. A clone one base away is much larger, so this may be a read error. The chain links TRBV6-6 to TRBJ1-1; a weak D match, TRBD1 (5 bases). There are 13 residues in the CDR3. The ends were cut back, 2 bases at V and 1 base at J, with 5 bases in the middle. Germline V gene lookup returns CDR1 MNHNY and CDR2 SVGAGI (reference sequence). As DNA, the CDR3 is TGTGCCAGCAGTTACCAGGGGAACACTGAAGCTTTCTTT. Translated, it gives CASSYQGNTEAFF.

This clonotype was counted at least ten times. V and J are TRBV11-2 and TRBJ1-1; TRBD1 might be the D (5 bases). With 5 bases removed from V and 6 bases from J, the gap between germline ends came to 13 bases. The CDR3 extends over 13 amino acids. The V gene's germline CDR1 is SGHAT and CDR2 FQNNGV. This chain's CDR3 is CASSTTGYSEAFF. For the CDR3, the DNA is TGTGCCAGCAGCACCACAGGATACTCTGAAGCTTTCTTT. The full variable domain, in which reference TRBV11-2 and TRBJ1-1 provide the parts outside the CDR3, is EAGVAQSPRYKIIEKRQSVAFWCNPISGHATLYWYQQILGQGPKLLIQFQNNGVVDDSQLPKDRFSAERLKGVDSTLKIQPAKLEDSAVYLCASSTTGYSEAFFGQGTRLTVV.